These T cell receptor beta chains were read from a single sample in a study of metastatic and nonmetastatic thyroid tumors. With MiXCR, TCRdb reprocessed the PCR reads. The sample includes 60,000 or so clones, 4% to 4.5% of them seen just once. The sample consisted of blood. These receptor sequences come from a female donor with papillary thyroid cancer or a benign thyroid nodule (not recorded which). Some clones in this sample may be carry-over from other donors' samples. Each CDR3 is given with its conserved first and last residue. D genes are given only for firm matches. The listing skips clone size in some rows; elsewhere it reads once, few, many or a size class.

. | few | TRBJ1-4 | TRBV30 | CACTEPREKLFF | TGTGCCTGCACGGAACCCAGAGAAAAACTGTTTTTT
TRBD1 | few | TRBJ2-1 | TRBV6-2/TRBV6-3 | CASSDSPTGISYNEQFF | TGTGCCAGCAGCGATTCCCCGACAGGGATCTCCTACAATGAGCAGTTCTTC
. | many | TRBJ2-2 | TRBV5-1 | CASTELTGMNTGELFF | TGCGCCAGCACCGAGCTTACGGGGATGAACACCGGGGAGCTGTTTTTT
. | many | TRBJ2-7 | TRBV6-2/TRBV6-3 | CASSYRGYSYEQYF | TGTGCCAGCAGTTATCGGGGATACTCCTACGAGCAGTACTTC
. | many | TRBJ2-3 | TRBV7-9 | CASSPPGDIRTDTQYF | TGTGCCAGCAGCCCCCCTGGGGACATTCGCACAGATACGCAGTATTTT
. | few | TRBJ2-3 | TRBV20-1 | CSARDRLRGSTDTQYF | TGCAGTGCTAGAGATCGACTAAGAGGTAGCACAGATACGCAGTATTTT
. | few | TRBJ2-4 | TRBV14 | CASSRTGAKNIQYF | TGTGCCAGCAGCCGGACGGGGGCCAAAAACATTCAGTACTTC
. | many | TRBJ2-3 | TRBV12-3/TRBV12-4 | CASSRDSTDTQYF | TGTGCCAGCAGTCGGGACAGCACAGATACGCAGTATTTT
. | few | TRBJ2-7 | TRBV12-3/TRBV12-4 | CASVASSSYDQYF | TGTGCCAGCGTTGCGTCGAGCTCCTACGATCAGTACTTC
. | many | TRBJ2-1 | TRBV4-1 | CASSPGRGFTYNEQFF | TGCGCCAGCAGCCCGGGCCGCGGCTTTACATACAATGAGCAGTTCTTC
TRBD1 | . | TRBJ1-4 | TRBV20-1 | CSAAQGGGEKLFF | TGCAGTGCTGCACAGGGGGGAGGTGAAAAACTGTTTTTT
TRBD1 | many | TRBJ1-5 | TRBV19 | CASSTGQDVEPQHF | TGTGCCAGTAGTACCGGACAGGACGTTGAGCCCCAGCATTTT
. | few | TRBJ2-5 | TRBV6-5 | CASSYTGSEETQYF | TGTGCCAGCAGTTACACGGGCTCGGAAGAGACCCAGTACTTC